This entry lists 31 T cell receptor beta chains sequenced from one sample in a study of cytomegalovirus exposure and HLA in healthy donors (dated by TCRdb to 2016 to 2017). Library preparation used the immunoSEQ multiplex PCR assay. As stored in TCRdb, this immuneACCESS dataset retains in-frame rearrangements with V and J assigned. A fraction of the clones does not appear; measured against another copy, unresolved V genes explain less than half of the discrepancy, and the remainder lacks a known reason. The sample records about 260,000 clones, around 90% of which are singletons. The ten most abundant clones make up approximately 3.1% of the sample. Sequencing was performed on PBMCs. These receptors were collected from a woman in her twenties or thirties in good health and CMV-seronegative.

This chain links TRBV5-1 with TRBJ2-1; TRBD2 matches 8 bases. CDR3 size: 16 residues. From germline, CDR1 is SGHRS and CDR2 YFSETQ. Trimming cost V 3 bases and J 7 bases; bases outside gene matches: 12. The DNA for the CDR3 is TGCGCCAGCAGCTCGACTAGCGCCCTCCGTGTGAATGAGCAGTTCTTC. This codes for CASSSTSALRVNEQFF. The variable domain in full, with the rest retrieved from reference TRBV5-1 and TRBJ2-1, is KAGVTQTPRYLIKTRGQQVTLSCSPISGHRSVSWYQQTPGQGLQFLFEYFSETQRNKGNFPGRFSGRQFSNSRSEMNVSTLELGDSALYLCASSSTSALRVNEQFFGPGTRLTVL.

This rearrangement joins TRBV4-3 to TRBJ1-5; D is undetermined. The germline V gene encodes CDR1 LGHNA and CDR2 YSLEER. The CDR3 is 16 residues long. The V end lost 0 bases, the J end lost 2 bases, and 11 bases lay between the germline ends. The CDR3 is CASSQDLGSGNQPQHF. In DNA, the CDR3 is TGCGCCAGCAGCCAAGATCTAGGCAGTGGCAATCAGCCCCAGCATTTT.

This rearrangement joins TRBV27 to TRBJ1-2, with no clear D. The CDR3 is made up of 13 amino acids. V dropped 2 bases and J dropped 1 base, with 5 bases sitting between them. Germline lookup yields CDR1 MNHEY and CDR2 SMNVEV (reference sequence). The CDR3 sequence is CASSLGINYGYTF. In DNA, the CDR3 is TGTGCCAGCAGTTTAGGGATTAACTATGGCTACACCTTC.

The V call is TRBV9, the J call TRBJ1-4, with a weak D call TRBD1 (6 bases). The V end was cut by 0 bases, the J end by 8 bases, with 26 bases between. Germline CDR1 and CDR2: SGDLS and YYNGEE. The CDR3 is 19 amino acids. CDR3: CASSVESRGTGRRWEKLFF. Here the CDR3 DNA reads TGTGCCAGCAGCGTAGAATCGAGGGGAACAGGGAGGAGATGGGAAAAACTGTTTTTT.

The chain carries TRBV13 and TRBJ1-1; D is ambiguous. Germline V gene lookup returns CDR1 PRHDT and CDR2 FYEKMQ (reference sequence). This CDR3 region has 13 residues. V was cut by 6 bases and J by 6 bases, with 14 bases left in between. CDR3 sequence reads: CASSLLTDAEAFF. Written as DNA, the CDR3 is TGTGCCAGCAGTCTTCTTACAGACGCTGAAGCTTTCTTT.

V gene TRBV14 combines with J gene TRBJ2-7; D may be TRBD2 (5 bases). The CDR3 totals 13 residues. CDR1 SGHDN and CDR2 FVKESK come from the germline V gene. Trimming pared 5 bases from V and 0 bases from J, leaving 8 bases between. The CDR3 coding sequence is TGTGCCAGCAGCTCAGGACTCTCCTACGAGCAGTACTTC. As protein: CASSSGLSYEQYF.

The CDR3 DNA is TGTGCCAGCAGCTTAGCGTCGCGGTCTAGCGGGAGGGTCTACAATGAGCAGTTCTTC. It specifies CASSLASRSSGRVYNEQFF. The chain recombines TRBV7-9 with TRBJ2-1; 12 nucleotides line up with TRBD2. The germline gives CDR1 SEHNR, CDR2 FQNEAQ (reference sequence). The CDR3 is 19 amino acids. The trim removed 0 bases at V and 3 bases at J, leaving 9 bases unmatched.

The chain joins TRBV10-3 to TRBJ2-1; 9 nucleotides agree with TRBD2. The ends lost 3 bases at V and 5 bases at J; junction bases unmatched: 14. There are 18 residues in the CDR3. Per germline, CDR1 ENHRY and CDR2 SYGVKD. The CDR3 protein is CAISEEGLAGFPHNEQFF. CDR3 nucleotides: TGTGCCATCAGTGAAGAGGGGCTAGCGGGATTTCCCCACAATGAGCAGTTCTTC.

This clone came up once. CDR3 sequence reads: CASSRDPSSGNTIYF. In nucleotides, the CDR3 is TGCGCCAGCAGCAGAGACCCAAGCTCTGGAAACACCATATATTTT. The chain joins TRBV5-1 to TRBJ1-3; D gene ambiguous. V was cut by 4 bases and J by 0 bases, with 11 bases left in between. CDR3 length: 15 residues. CDR1 is SGHRS and CDR2 is YFSETQ in the germline V gene.

This sequence joins TRBV28 and TRBJ2-5, with 14 bases that match TRBD2. CDR3 length: 18 residues. Germline V lookup: CDR1 MDHEN, CDR2 SYDVKM. V was clipped by 4 bases and J by 5 bases; unmatched bases: 12. The CDR3 reads CASSSPASGLAGVETQYF. The CDR3 DNA reads TGTGCCAGCAGTTCCCCAGCCTCGGGACTAGCGGGAGTGGAGACCCAGTACTTC.

J is TRBJ1-1 and V is TRBV29-1; perhaps TRBD1 as D (6 bases). The CDR3 is 16 amino acids. Germline assignment: CDR1 SQVTM and CDR2 ANQGSEA. V was pared by 7 bases and J by 0 bases, with 21 bases between. The CDR3 DNA is TGCAGCGCGATCGGGCGGGGGGCGAGGGTGAACACTGAAGCTTTCTTT. Amino acids: CSAIGRGARVNTEAFF.

This clone was recorded only once. Other DNA sequences in the sample encode the same CDR3. The chain carries TRBV9 and TRBJ1-1; D is perhaps TRBD1 (6 bases). There are 13 residues in the CDR3. The V gene's germline CDR1 is SGDLS and CDR2 YYNGEE. The ends were cut back, 3 bases at V and 2 bases at J, with 8 bases in the middle. CDR3 amino acids: CASSGTVNTEAFF. CDR3 in DNA: TGTGCCAGCAGCGGGACAGTTAACACTGAAGCTTTCTTT.

The chain joins TRBV27 to TRBJ1-2; 7 nucleotides align to TRBD1. The germline V gene has CDR1 MNHEY and CDR2 SMNVEV (reference sequence). The junction had 8 bases not matched to a gene; V was cut back by 3 bases and J by 4 bases. The CDR3 contains 15 residues. As DNA, the CDR3 is TGTGCCAGCAGTTTGAGAGGAGGGGGCCTCTATGGCTACACCTTC. It yields the protein CASSLRGGGLYGYTF.

The V call is TRBV7-9, the J call TRBJ2-1, with D unresolved. The CDR3 is 14 amino acids. The ends were cut back, 4 bases at V and 8 bases at J, with 15 bases in the middle. Germline V lookup: CDR1 SEHNR, CDR2 FQNEAQ (reference sequence). The CDR3 region is CASSYERFKDEQFF. CDR3 nucleotides: TGTGCCAGCAGCTACGAGAGGTTTAAGGATGAGCAGTTCTTC. Based on the CDR3 plus reference TRBV7-9 and TRBJ2-1, the full variable domain is DTGVSQNPRHKITKRGQNVTFRCDPISEHNRLYWYRQTLGQGPEFLTYFQNEAQLEKSRLLSDRFSAERPKGSFSTLEIQRTEQGDSAMYLCASSYERFKDEQFFGPGTRLTVL.

The rearrangement uses TRBV13 and TRBJ2-5; TRBD2 aligns across 10 bases. CDR1 is PRHDT and CDR2 is FYEKMQ in the germline V gene (reference sequence). This CDR3 has 14 amino acids. Trimming removed 5 bases from V and 5 bases from J; junction bases left unmatched: 5. The CDR3 region is CASSPWTSGETQYF. Written as DNA, the CDR3 is TGTGCCAGCAGCCCATGGACTAGCGGCGAGACCCAGTACTTC.

The V call is TRBV30, the J call TRBJ1-4; D perhaps matches TRBD1 (6 bases). Trimming cost V 4 bases and J 0 bases, with 6 bases left between them. The length of the CDR3 is 13 residues. CDR1 is GTSNPN, CDR2 SVGIG, per germline (reference sequence). The CDR3 coding sequence is TGTGCCTGGAACAGGGCAACTAATGAAAAACTGTTTTTT. Translating it yields CAWNRATNEKLFF.

The chain carries TRBV7-2 and TRBJ2-7; 9 bases line up with TRBD1. CDR3 length: 18 residues. The germline V gene has CDR1 SGHTA and CDR2 FQGNSA. Trimming at V came to 6 bases and at J to 8 bases, leaving 23 bases not matched to a gene. The CDR3 DNA sequence: TGTGCCAGCAGTCTGCCGGGACAGGGACCCCCTACGAGCAGAAAGCAGTACTTC. As protein: CASSLPGQGPPTSRKQYF. Full variable domain (missing parts from reference TRBV7-2 and TRBJ2-7): GAGVSQSPSNKVTEKGKDVELRCDPISGHTALYWYRQSLGQGLEFLIYFQGNSAPDKSGLPSDRFSAERTGGSVSTLTIQRTQQEDSAVYLCASSLPGQGPPTSRKQYFGPGTRLTVT.

V usage is TRBV4-3 and J usage is TRBJ2-3; D is uncertain. Germline CDR1 reads LGHNA; CDR2 reads YSLEER. CDR3 length equals 15 residues. The germline V and J ends were trimmed by 0 bases and 2 bases, with 9 bases remaining between them. CDR3 DNA: TGCGCCAGCAGCCAAGACCCAAAAGCCACAGATACGCAGTATTTT. It translates to CASSQDPKATDTQYF.

The chain joins TRBV25-1 to TRBJ2-7; 10 bases align to TRBD2. In germline, CDR1 is MGHDK, CDR2 SYGVNS. CDR3 size: 17 residues. The V gene end was trimmed by 7 bases and the J gene end by 4 bases; junction bases not matched to a gene: 16. The CDR3 region is CASTGGGAGGPRYEQYF. The CDR3 DNA is TGTGCCAGCACGGGGGGCGGAGCGGGAGGGCCGCGTTACGAGCAGTACTTC.

The chain is built from TRBV7-9 and TRBJ1-5; D may be TRBD1 (6 bases). V was pared by 2 bases and J by 6 bases, with 17 bases between. Germline CDR1 is SEHNR and CDR2 is FQNEAQ (reference sequence). The CDR3 spans 16 residues. In DNA, the CDR3 is TGTGCCAGCAGCTTATTCCGGGGGGCCGCTAGTCAGCCCCAGCATTTT. The encoded protein is CASSLFRGAASQPQHF.

The chain links TRBV7-2 to TRBJ2-1, with D perhaps TRBD1 (6 bases). This CDR3 has 17 amino acids. V was cut by 6 bases and J by 4 bases, with 22 bases left in between. Per germline, CDR1 SGHTA and CDR2 FQGNSA. CDR3: CASRRRGWPRGYNEQFF. CDR3 bases: TGTGCCAGCAGACGACGGGGCTGGCCCAGGGGTTACAATGAGCAGTTCTTC.

V is TRBV28 and J is TRBJ2-7; tentatively, D is TRBD2 (5 bases). The CDR3 totals 12 residues. V lost 1 base and J lost 5, with 6 bases in between. The germline CDR1 and CDR2 sequences are MDHEN and SYDVKM. The CDR3 here is CASSLSGNEQYF. The CDR3 DNA sequence: TGTGCCAGCAGTTTATCCGGGAACGAGCAGTACTTC.

This chain links TRBV19 with TRBJ1-1, with TRBD1 matching 7 bases. J gave up 2 bases and V 11 bases, and 5 bases lay outside the gene matches. The CDR3 has 12 amino acids. The germline V gene encodes CDR1 LNHDA and CDR2 SQIVND (reference sequence). The DNA of the CDR3 is TGTGCCGCAAGACAGGGAAACACTGAAGCTTTCTTT. It codes for CAARQGNTEAFF. Based on the CDR3 plus reference TRBV19 and TRBJ1-1, the full variable domain is DGGITQSPKYLFRKEGQNVTLSCEQNLNHDAMYWYRQDPGQGLRLIYYSQIVNDFQKGDIAEGYSVSREKKESFPLTVTSAQKNPTAFYLCAARQGNTEAFFGQGTRLTVV.

The DNA of the CDR3 is TGTGCCAGCAGCTTGTGGGGACAGACGTCCTACGAGCAGTACTTC. Its translation: CASSLWGQTSYEQYF. The gene calls are TRBV5-8 and TRBJ2-7; 7 bases are a match to TRBD1. V trimming: 1 base; J trimming: 1 base; junction bases outside the gene matches: 5. The CDR3 length is 15 residues. The germline gives CDR1 SGHTS, CDR2 YDEGEE. Complete variable domain (other parts from reference TRBV5-8 and TRBJ2-7): EAGVTQSPTHLIKTRGQQATLRCSPISGHTSVYWYQQALGLGLQFLLWYDEGEERNRGNFPPRFSGRQFPNYSSELNVNALELEDSALYLCASSLWGQTSYEQYFGPGTRLTVT.

V gene TRBV7-6 combines with J gene TRBJ2-1; 11 bases line up with TRBD2. The junction had 5 bases not matched to a gene; V was cut back by 4 bases and J by 6 bases. There are 15 residues in the CDR3. Per germline, CDR1 SGHVS and CDR2 FNYEAQ. In nucleotides, the CDR3 is TGTGCCAGCAGCTCTCTAGCGGGAGGAGGCAATGAGCAGTTCTTC. It specifies CASSSLAGGGNEQFF.

DNA for the CDR3: TGTGCCAGCAGTTTCGCCGGGAGCAATCAGCCCCAGCATTTT. Amino acids: CASSFAGSNQPQHF. The V and J genes are TRBV28 and TRBJ1-5; D ambiguous. The CDR3 spans 14 residues. Germline V CDR1 and CDR2: MDHEN, SYDVKM. V lost 3 bases, J lost 1 base, and 7 bases lay in between.

The rearrangement uses TRBV28 and TRBJ2-7; 8 positions match TRBD2. Germline CDR1 reads MDHEN; CDR2 reads SYDVKM. With V trimmed by 5 bases and J by 3 bases, 6 bases remained unmatched. The CDR3 has 14 residues. The CDR3 coding sequence is TGTGCCAGCAGTGGAGCGGGAGCTGACTACGAGCAGTACTTC. Protein sequence: CASSGAGADYEQYF.

The chain uses TRBV7-9 and TRBJ2-2; D is undetermined. The CDR3 totals 13 residues. With 7 bases removed from V and 5 bases from J, the gap between germline ends came to 11 bases. The germline V gene has CDR1 SEHNR and CDR2 FQNEAQ (reference sequence). The CDR3 loop is CASIPTGTGELFF. The DNA of the CDR3 is TGTGCCAGCATCCCAACCGGTACCGGGGAGCTGTTTTTT.

The V and J genes are TRBV7-8 and TRBJ2-3; D may be TRBD1 (6 bases). Germline V CDR1 and CDR2: SGHVS, FQNEAQ. Trimming took off 5 bases at V and 4 bases at J, with 19 bases between the two ends. The CDR3 is 16 residues long. The CDR3 DNA follows: TGTGCCAGCAGCCCGACAGGAATAAAATATCCAGATACGCAGTATTTT. This sequence encodes CASSPTGIKYPDTQYF.

V is TRBV19 and J is TRBJ1-3; D remains ambiguous. Between the trimmed V and J ends, which lost 6 bases and 6 bases, there was a span of 6 bases. The CDR3 spans 11 residues. Germline lookup yields CDR1 LNHDA and CDR2 SQIVND (reference sequence). The CDR3 DNA reads as TGTGCCAGTAGGACTTTAAACACCATATATTTT. It translates to CASRTLNTIYF.

The chain couples TRBV5-4 to TRBJ2-3, with TRBD2 matching over 7 bases. After removal of 4 bases from V and 2 bases from J, the junction contained 1 base not matched to a gene. The CDR3 has 13 residues. Germline-derived CDR1 and CDR2 are SGHNT and YYREEE (reference sequence). As DNA, the CDR3 is TGTGCCAGCAGCGGGGACTACACAGATACGCAGTATTTT. Amino acids: CASSGDYTDTQYF.